Each of the 11 T cell receptor beta chains below was sequenced from the same sample in a study of cytomegalovirus exposure and HLA in healthy donors. Vbeta (60) and Jbeta (13) primers were used in the PCR. Measured with immunoSEQ multiplex PCR; TCRdb has only the in-frame clones, and not every one. The sample lists approximately 170,000 clones, around four fifths occurring once. The sequencing sample was made of PBMCs. The receptors derive from a female donor in good health and CMV-seronegative.

The chain recombines TRBV28 with TRBJ1-6, with D possibly matching TRBD1 (5 bases). Germline V CDR1 and CDR2: MDHEN, SYDVKM. Trimming removed 3 bases at V and 8 bases at J, with 20 bases between. CDR3 length equals 17 residues. Here the CDR3 reads CASSFPGLLPSDSPLHF. The CDR3 nucleotides read TGTGCCAGCAGTTTCCCGGGACTTCTCCCGTCGGATTCACCCCTCCACTTT. The full variable domain, in which reference TRBV28 and TRBJ1-6 provide the parts outside the CDR3, is DVKVTQSSRYLVKRTGEKVFLECVQDMDHENMFWYRQDPGLGLRLIYFSYDVKMKEKGDIPEGYSVSREKKERFSLILESASTNQTSMYLCASSFPGLLPSDSPLHFGNGTRLTVT.

The chain couples TRBV28 to TRBJ2-5; D call uncertain. Germline loops: CDR1 MDHEN, CDR2 SYDVKM. There are 16 residues in the CDR3. The ends were cut back, 4 bases at V and 4 bases at J, with 19 bases in the middle. CDR3 sequence (DNA): TGTGCCAGCAGTTCGACCTGGCAGACCTCGGGAGAGACCCAGTACTTC. Amino acid sequence: CASSSTWQTSGETQYF.

The rearrangement links TRBV25-1 to TRBJ2-3, with a weak D call TRBD2 (5 bases). Germline V gene sequence: CDR1 MGHDK, CDR2 SYGVNS. The CDR3 runs to 13 residues. V was cut by 2 bases and J by 8 bases, with 11 bases left in between. This CDR3 is CASSETRGATQYF. CDR3 coding DNA: TGTGCCAGCAGTGAAACCCGGGGAGCTACGCAGTATTTT.

This clone appeared many times. CDR3 sequence reads: CASSQGRENSPLHF. The CDR3 coding sequence is TGTGCCAGCAGCCAAGGGAGGGAGAATTCACCCCTCCACTTT. This chain links TRBV14 with TRBJ1-6; no reliable D call. This CDR3 region has 14 residues. V was trimmed by 1 base and J by 7 bases, leaving 8 bases between them. Germline V gene data show CDR1 as SGHDN and CDR2 as FVKESK.

V and J are TRBV7-9 and TRBJ1-2; no definite D call. Trimming shortened V by 5 bases and J by 6 bases, and 16 bases separated the two germline ends. The CDR3 contains 14 residues. CDR1 is SEHNR, CDR2 FQNEAQ, per germline (reference sequence). CDR3 nucleotide sequence: TGTGCCAGCAGCCCAAACGGGGTCCTCAATGGCTACACCTTC. It yields the protein CASSPNGVLNGYTF.

This chain connects TRBV30 to TRBJ1-1; no firm D call. Germline-derived CDR1 and CDR2 are GTSNPN and SVGIG (reference sequence). V was clipped by 0 bases and J by 0 bases, with 5 bases between them. The CDR3 has 13 residues. The CDR3 reads CAWSVNMNTEAFF. Here the CDR3 DNA reads TGTGCCTGGAGTGTAAATATGAACACTGAAGCTTTCTTT. The variable domain in full, with the rest retrieved from reference TRBV30 and TRBJ1-1, is SQTIHQWPATLVQPVGSPLSLECTVEGTSNPNLYWYRQAAGRGLQLLFYSVGIGQISSEVPQNLSASRPQDRQFILSSKKLLLSDSGFYLCAWSVNMNTEAFFGQGTRLTVV.

This clone was counted only a few times. The CDR3 DNA is TGTGCCAGCAGCTCAACTAGCTTGACCTACAATGAGCAGTTCTTC. Translated, it gives CASSSTSLTYNEQFF. This chain uses TRBV28 with TRBJ2-1, with D perhaps TRBD2 (6 bases). Germline V gene sequence: CDR1 MDHEN, CDR2 SYDVKM. The CDR3 has 15 amino acids. V lost 6 bases and J lost 2, with 14 bases in between.

The chain employs TRBV28 and TRBJ1-1; no clear D gene. V shed 10 bases and J shed 12 bases, with 12 bases lying between them. The germline V gene has CDR1 MDHEN and CDR2 SYDVKM. The CDR3 extends over 9 amino acids. Written as DNA, the CDR3 is TGTGCCACGGTTCCCGAGTCTTTCTTT. Its translation is CATVPESFF.

The J gene is TRBJ2-7, the V gene TRBV7-9, with 10 bases fitting TRBD1. This CDR3 comprises 13 residues. CDR1 and CDR2 from the germline V gene are SEHNR and FQNEAQ (reference sequence). Trimming removed 11 bases from V and 4 bases from J; junction bases left unmatched: 8. CDR3 nucleotides: TGTGCCTTCCCCGGGACAGGGGTATACGAGCAGTACTTC. Translating gives CAFPGTGVYEQYF.

V and J are TRBV5-5 and TRBJ2-3, with a tentative D call TRBD1 (6 bases). From germline, CDR1 is SGHKS and CDR2 YYEKEE (reference sequence). This CDR3 contains 15 residues. V dropped 4 bases and J dropped 5 bases, with 17 bases sitting between them. The CDR3 spells CASSPQGNRRDTQYF. The CDR3 DNA reads TGTGCCAGCAGCCCGCAGGGGAATCGAAGAGATACGCAGTATTTT.

The rearrangement joins TRBV28 to TRBJ2-3, with 7 bases fitting TRBD1. Germline V CDR1 and CDR2: MDHEN, SYDVKM. V dropped 7 bases and J dropped 0; count of bases not matched to a gene: 4. There are 14 residues in the CDR3. As DNA, the CDR3 is TGTGCCAGCAAGGGACAGTTTAGCACAGATACGCAGTATTTT. This sequence encodes CASKGQFSTDTQYF.